Shown below are 6 T cell receptor beta chains from a single sample sequenced in a study of blood T cell repertoires in COVID-19. Data came from immunoSEQ multiplex PCR; TCRdb stores just in-frame clones and leaves some out. The top ten hold over 1% of the sample, which has hundreds of thousands of clones, around nine tenths seen once. Material for sequencing was peripheral blood. These receptors came from a man aged 65-85 years with acute or convalescent COVID-19.

This chain links TRBV5-1 with TRBJ2-3; D is undetermined. The CDR3 loop spans 15 amino acids. Germline assignment: CDR1 SGHRS and CDR2 YFSETQ. The V end was cut by 0 bases, the J end by 6 bases, with 14 bases between. The chain's CDR3 is CASSLAGKESDTQYF. As DNA, the CDR3 is TGCGCCAGCAGCTTGGCCGGTAAAGAATCGGATACGCAGTATTTT.

The chain has TRBV7-3 and TRBJ1-2, with 9 bases lining up with TRBD1. This CDR3 is built from 15 residues. J was trimmed by 0 bases and V by 5 bases; bases with no gene match: 4. CDR1 and CDR2 from the germline V gene are SGHTA and FQGTGA. Here the CDR3 DNA reads TGTGCCAGCAGCCCCGGGACAGGGCCTAACTATGGCTACACCTTC. Translating gives CASSPGTGPNYGYTF.

The chain's CDR3 is CASSPQGGATNEKLFF. The CDR3 DNA follows: TGTGCCAGCAGCCCTCAGGGTGGGGCAACTAATGAAAAACTGTTTTTT. The chain recombines TRBV5-4 with TRBJ1-4; weak D call: TRBD1 (5 bases). The CDR3 has 16 residues. Germline assignment: CDR1 SGHNT and CDR2 YYREEE (reference sequence). V lost 4 bases and J lost 0, with 13 bases in between.

The chain's CDR3 is CAWSLGRDEQYF. CDR3 DNA sequence: TGTGCCTGGAGCTTAGGGAGGGACGAGCAGTACTTC. The chain couples TRBV30 to TRBJ2-7; 7 nucleotides line up with TRBD2. V gave up 3 bases and J gave up 5 bases; unmatched junction bases: 4. Germline CDR1 and CDR2: GTSNPN and SVGIG (reference sequence). The CDR3 contains 12 residues.

The J gene is TRBJ1-6, the V gene TRBV7-8, with a possible D match to TRBD1 (6 bases). The germline V gene has CDR1 SGHVS and CDR2 FQNEAQ. Deletions cut 4 bases from V and 4 bases from J, with 20 bases between. There are 18 residues in the CDR3. The CDR3 region is CASSSRGGGMGYNSPLHF. DNA of the CDR3: TGTGCCAGCAGCTCTCGAGGCGGGGGCATGGGGTATAATTCACCCCTCCACTTT.

This chain uses TRBV5-1 with TRBJ2-5; TRBD1 agrees at 10 bases. Germline values: CDR1 SGHRS, CDR2 YFSETQ. The junction had 8 bases not matched to a gene; V was cut back by 4 bases and J by 2 bases. The CDR3 loop spans 16 amino acids. The CDR3 protein is CASSPGDRGSQETQYF. DNA of the CDR3: TGCGCCAGCAGCCCGGGGGACAGGGGAAGTCAAGAGACCCAGTACTTC.